This T cell receptor (beta chain) was found in a study of regulatory and conventional T cells in RAG deficiency. Measured with immunoSEQ multiplex PCR; TCRdb has only the in-frame clones, and not every one. The data hold under 15,000 clones, with 94% observed a single time. The sorted regulatory T cells were CD4+, CD25-high and CD127-low, with genomic DNA sequenced. This CDR3 is built from 15 residues. CDR1 is SGHNT, CDR2 YYREEE, per germline (reference sequence). Trimming left V 0 bases short and J 5 bases short, with 14 bases between. These same data were also listed under a study on regulatory T cells. That study reports: The PCR used 52 TRBV and 13 TRBJ primers.

The source of this sequence is a human donor in good health. Sequencing was done on a sample of CD127- CD25+ CD4+ Tregs sorted from blood. V usage is TRBV5-4 and J usage is TRBJ1-2, with D maybe TRBD1 (5 bases). CDR3 loop: CASSLGGGGWYGYTF. For the CDR3, the DNA is TGTGCCAGCAGCTTGGGAGGTGGGGGGTGGTATGGCTACACCTTC.